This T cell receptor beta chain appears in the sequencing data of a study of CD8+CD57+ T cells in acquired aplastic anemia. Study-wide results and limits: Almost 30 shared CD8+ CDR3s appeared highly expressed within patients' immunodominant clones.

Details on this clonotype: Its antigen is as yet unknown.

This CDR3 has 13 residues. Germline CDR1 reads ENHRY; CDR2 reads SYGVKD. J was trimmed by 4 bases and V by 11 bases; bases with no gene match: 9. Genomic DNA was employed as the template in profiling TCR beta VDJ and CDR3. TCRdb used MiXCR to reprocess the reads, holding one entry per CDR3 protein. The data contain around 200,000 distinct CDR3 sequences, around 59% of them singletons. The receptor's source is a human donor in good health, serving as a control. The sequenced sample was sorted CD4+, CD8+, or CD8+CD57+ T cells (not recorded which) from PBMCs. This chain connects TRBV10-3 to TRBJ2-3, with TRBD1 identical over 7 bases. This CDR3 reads CASSRGRADTQYF. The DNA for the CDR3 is TGTGCCTCCTCTAGGGGGCGGGCAGATACGCAGTATTTT.